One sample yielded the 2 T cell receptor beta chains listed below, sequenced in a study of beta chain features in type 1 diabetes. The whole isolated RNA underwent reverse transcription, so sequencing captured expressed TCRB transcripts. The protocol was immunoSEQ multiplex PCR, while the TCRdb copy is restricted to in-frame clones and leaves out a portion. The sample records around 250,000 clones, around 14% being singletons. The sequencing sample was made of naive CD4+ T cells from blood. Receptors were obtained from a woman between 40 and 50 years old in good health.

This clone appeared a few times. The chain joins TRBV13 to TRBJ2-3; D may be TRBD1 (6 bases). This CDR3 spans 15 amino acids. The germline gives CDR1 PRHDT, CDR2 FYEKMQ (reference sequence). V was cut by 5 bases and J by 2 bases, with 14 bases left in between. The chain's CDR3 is CASSLGQGNTDTQYF. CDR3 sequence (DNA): TGTGCCAGCAGCCTCGGGCAGGGGAACACAGATACGCAGTATTTT.

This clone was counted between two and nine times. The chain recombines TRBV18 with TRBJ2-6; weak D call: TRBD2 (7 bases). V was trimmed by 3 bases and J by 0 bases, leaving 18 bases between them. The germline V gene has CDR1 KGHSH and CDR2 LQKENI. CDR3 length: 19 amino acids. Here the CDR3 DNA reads TGTGCCAGCTCACCCCTCCGGGGGGCCTACAGCTCTGGGGCCAACGTCCTGACTTTC. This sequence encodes CASSPLRGAYSSGANVLTF.